The 5 T cell receptor beta chains given below trace back to one sample, sequenced in a study of blood T cell repertoires in COVID-19. Sequencing was performed with immunoSEQ multiplex PCR; in TCRdb, only in-frame clones are kept and a portion is missing. The table lists around 380,000 clones, 81% of them singletons. Sample: peripheral blood. The receptors were gathered from a human donor with acute or convalescent COVID-19. The donor label of this sample is uncertain.

This clone was seen just once. The gene calls are TRBV12-3 or TRBV12-4 and TRBJ1-2; D not resolved. CDR3 length: 13 amino acids. V lost 3 bases and J lost 2, with 7 bases in between. The CDR3 nucleotides read TGTGCCAGCAGTTTGGCGGGGAACTATGGCTACACCTTC. Translating gives CASSLAGNYGYTF.

V gene TRBV14 combines with J gene TRBJ2-5; perhaps TRBD1 as D (5 bases). V shed 2 bases and J shed 9 bases, with 13 bases lying between them. CDR1 and CDR2 from the germline V gene are SGHDN and FVKESK. The CDR3 has 13 residues. CDR3 region: CASSQFQGMAQYF. CDR3 DNA: TGTGCCAGCAGCCAATTCCAGGGTATGGCCCAGTACTTC.

The chain couples TRBV30 to TRBJ2-1, with 11 positions matching TRBD2. V gave up 0 bases and J gave up 0 bases; unmatched junction bases: 10. The CDR3 contains 19 residues. Germline V CDR1 and CDR2: GTSNPN, SVGIG (reference sequence). CDR3 sequence: CAWSVMRTSGPSSYNEQFF. CDR3 DNA sequence: TGTGCCTGGAGTGTAATGCGGACTAGCGGGCCCAGCTCCTACAATGAGCAGTTCTTC.

V is TRBV7-6 and J is TRBJ1-5, with 9 bases matching TRBD1. The CDR3 contains 17 residues. The ends lost 0 bases at V and 7 bases at J; junction bases unmatched: 10. The germline V gene has CDR1 SGHVS and CDR2 FNYEAQ. The CDR3 sequence: CASSLAPPGTGRQPQHF. In DNA, the CDR3 is TGTGCCAGCAGCTTAGCGCCTCCAGGGACAGGGCGACAGCCCCAGCATTTT.

This chain connects TRBV7-2 to TRBJ1-3, with D possibly being TRBD1 (6 bases). This CDR3 has 13 amino acids. From germline, CDR1 is SGHTA and CDR2 FQGNSA. V was clipped by 6 bases and J by 4 bases, with 10 bases between them. CDR3 sequence (DNA): TGTGCCAGCAGACAGGGACCGGGAAACACCATATATTTT. Amino acid sequence: CASRQGPGNTIYF.